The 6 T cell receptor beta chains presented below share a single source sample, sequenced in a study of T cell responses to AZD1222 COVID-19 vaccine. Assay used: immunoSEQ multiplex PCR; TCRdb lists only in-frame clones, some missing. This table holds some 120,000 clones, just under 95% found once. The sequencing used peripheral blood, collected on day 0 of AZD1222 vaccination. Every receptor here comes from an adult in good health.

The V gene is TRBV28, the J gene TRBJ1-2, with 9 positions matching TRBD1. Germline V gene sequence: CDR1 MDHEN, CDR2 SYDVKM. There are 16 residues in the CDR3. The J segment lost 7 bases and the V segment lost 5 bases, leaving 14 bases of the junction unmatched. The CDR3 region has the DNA TGTGCCAGCAGTCCGACCGGGACAGGGAGGTTTGCTGGCTACACCTTC. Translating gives CASSPTGTGRFAGYTF.

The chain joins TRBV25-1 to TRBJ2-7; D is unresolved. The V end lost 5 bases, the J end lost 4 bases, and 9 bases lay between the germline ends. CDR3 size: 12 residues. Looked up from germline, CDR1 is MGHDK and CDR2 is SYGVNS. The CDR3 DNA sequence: TGTGCCAGCAGTCCCCAAAGGTACGAGCAGTACTTC. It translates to CASSPQRYEQYF.

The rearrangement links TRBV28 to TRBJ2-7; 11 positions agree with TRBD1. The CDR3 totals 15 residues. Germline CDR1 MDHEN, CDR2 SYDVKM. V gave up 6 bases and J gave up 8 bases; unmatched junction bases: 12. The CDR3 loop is CASSLAGTGGMKQYF. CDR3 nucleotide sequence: TGTGCCAGCAGCCTCGCCGGGACAGGGGGGATGAAGCAGTACTTC.

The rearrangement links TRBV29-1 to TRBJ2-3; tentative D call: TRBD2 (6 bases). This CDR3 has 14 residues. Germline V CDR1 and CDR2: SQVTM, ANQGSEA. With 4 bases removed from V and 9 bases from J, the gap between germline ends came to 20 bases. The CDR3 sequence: CSVVGGDWGTTQYF. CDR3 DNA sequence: TGCAGCGTTGTGGGGGGTGATTGGGGTACGACGCAGTATTTT.

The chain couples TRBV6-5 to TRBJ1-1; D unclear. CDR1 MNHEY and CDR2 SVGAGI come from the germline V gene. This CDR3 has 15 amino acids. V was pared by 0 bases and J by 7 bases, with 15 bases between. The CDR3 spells CASSYSMGIKLEAFF. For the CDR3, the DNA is TGTGCCAGCAGTTACTCGATGGGCATTAAACTTGAAGCTTTCTTT.

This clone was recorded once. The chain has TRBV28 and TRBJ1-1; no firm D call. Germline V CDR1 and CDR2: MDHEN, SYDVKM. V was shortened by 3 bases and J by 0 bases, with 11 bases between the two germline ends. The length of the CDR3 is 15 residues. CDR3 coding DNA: TGTGCCAGCAGTTTTGCGGGCAGTATGAACACTGAAGCTTTCTTT. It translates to CASSFAGSMNTEAFF.